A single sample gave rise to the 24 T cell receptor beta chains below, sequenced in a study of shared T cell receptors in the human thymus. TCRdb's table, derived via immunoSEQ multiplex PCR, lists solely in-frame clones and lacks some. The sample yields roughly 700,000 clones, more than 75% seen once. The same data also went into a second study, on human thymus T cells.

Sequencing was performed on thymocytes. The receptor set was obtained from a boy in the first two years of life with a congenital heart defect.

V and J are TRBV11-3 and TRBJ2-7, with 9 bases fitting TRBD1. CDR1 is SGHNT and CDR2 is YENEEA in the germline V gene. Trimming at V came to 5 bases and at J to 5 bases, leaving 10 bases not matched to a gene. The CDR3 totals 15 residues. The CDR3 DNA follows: TGTGCCAGCAGCAAAACCGACAGGGGGGCCCACGAGCAGTACTTC. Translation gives CASSKTDRGAHEQYF. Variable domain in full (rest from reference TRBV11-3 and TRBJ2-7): EAGVVQSPRYKIIEKKQPVAFWCNPISGHNTLYWYLQNLGQGPELLIRYENEEAVDDSQLPKDRFSAERLKGVDSTLKIQPAELGDSAVYLCASSKTDRGAHEQYFGPGTRLTVT.

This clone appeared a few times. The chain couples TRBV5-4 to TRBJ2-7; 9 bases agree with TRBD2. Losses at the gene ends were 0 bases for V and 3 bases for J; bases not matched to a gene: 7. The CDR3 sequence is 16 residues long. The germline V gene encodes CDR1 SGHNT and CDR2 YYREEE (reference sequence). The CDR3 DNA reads TGTGCCAGCAGCTTGGCGGCTAGCGGGGCAGACTACGAGCAGTACTTC. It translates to CASSLAASGADYEQYF.

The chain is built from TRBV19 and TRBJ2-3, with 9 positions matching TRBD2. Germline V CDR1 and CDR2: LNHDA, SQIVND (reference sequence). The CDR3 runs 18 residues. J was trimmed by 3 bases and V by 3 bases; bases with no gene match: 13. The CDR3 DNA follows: TGTGCCAGTAGTATCCCTTTGGCGGGAGGGCCGGTAACAGATACGCAGTATTTT. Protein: CASSIPLAGGPVTDTQYF. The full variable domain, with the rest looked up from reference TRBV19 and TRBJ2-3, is DGGITQSPKYLFRKEGQNVTLSCEQNLNHDAMYWYRQDPGQGLRLIYYSQIVNDFQKGDIAEGYSVSREKKESFPLTVTSAQKNPTAFYLCASSIPLAGGPVTDTQYFGPGTRLTVL.

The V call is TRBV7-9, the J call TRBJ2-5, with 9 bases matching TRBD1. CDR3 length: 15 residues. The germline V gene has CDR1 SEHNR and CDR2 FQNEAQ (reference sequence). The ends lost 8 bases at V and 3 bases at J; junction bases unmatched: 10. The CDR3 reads CASSSSDRGEETQYF. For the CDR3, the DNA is TGTGCCAGCTCGTCCTCCGACAGGGGGGAAGAGACCCAGTACTTC.

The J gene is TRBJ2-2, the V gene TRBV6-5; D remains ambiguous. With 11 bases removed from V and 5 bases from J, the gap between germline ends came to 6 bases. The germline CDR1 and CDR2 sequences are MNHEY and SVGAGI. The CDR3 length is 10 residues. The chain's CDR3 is CAVGTGELFF. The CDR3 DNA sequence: TGTGCCGTCGGGACCGGGGAGCTGTTTTTT.

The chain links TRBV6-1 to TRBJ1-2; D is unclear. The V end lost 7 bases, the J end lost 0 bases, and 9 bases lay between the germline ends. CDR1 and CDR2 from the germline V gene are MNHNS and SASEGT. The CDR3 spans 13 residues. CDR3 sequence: CASIEQANYGYTF. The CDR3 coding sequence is TGTGCCAGCATCGAGCAGGCTAACTATGGCTACACCTTC.

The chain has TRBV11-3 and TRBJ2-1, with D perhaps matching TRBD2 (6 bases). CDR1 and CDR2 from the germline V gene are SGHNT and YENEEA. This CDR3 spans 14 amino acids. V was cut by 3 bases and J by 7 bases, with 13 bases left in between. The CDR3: CASSFQEGSNEQFF. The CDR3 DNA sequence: TGTGCCAGCAGCTTCCAGGAGGGAAGTAATGAGCAGTTCTTC.

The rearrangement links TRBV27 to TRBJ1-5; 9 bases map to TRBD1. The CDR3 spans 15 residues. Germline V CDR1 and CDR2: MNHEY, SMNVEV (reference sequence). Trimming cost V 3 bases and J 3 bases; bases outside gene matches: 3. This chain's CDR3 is CASSFTGGPNQPQHF. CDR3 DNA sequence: TGTGCCAGCAGTTTTACAGGGGGCCCCAATCAGCCCCAGCATTTT.

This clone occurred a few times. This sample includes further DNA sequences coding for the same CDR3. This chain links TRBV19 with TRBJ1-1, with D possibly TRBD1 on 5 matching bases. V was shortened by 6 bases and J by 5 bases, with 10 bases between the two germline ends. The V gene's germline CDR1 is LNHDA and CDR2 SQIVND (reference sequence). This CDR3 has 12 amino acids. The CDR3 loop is CASSPGGTEAFF. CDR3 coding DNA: TGTGCCAGTAGCCCCGGGGGGACTGAAGCTTTCTTT.

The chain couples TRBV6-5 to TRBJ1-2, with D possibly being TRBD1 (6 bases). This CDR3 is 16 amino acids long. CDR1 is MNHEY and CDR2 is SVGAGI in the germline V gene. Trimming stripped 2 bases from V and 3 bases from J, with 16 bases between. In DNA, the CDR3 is TGTGCCAGCAGTTACCTTAAGAGGGGGAGACACTATGGCTACACCTTC. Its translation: CASSYLKRGRHYGYTF.

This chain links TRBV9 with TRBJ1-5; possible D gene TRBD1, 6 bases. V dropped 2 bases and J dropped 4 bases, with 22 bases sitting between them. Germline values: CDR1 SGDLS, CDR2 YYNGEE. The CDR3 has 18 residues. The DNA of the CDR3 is TGTGCCAGCAGCGTTAGTCCCCGACAGGTCCGTACAAATCAGCCCCAGCATTTT. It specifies CASSVSPRQVRTNQPQHF.

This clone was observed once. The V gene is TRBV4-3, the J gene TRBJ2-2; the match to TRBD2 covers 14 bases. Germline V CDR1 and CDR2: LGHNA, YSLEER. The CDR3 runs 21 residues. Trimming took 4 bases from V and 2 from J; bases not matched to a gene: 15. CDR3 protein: CASSLAPRGTSGRINTGELFF. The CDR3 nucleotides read TGCGCCAGCAGCCTGGCTCCCCGGGGGACTAGCGGGAGAATCAACACCGGGGAGCTGTTTTTT.

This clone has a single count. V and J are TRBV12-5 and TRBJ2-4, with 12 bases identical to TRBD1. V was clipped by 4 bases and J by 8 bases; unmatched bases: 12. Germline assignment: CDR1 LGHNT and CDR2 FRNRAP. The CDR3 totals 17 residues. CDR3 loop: CASGCLTGTGGLDIQYF. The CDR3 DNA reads TGTGCTAGTGGTTGTCTTACCGGGACAGGGGGCCTGGACATTCAGTACTTC.

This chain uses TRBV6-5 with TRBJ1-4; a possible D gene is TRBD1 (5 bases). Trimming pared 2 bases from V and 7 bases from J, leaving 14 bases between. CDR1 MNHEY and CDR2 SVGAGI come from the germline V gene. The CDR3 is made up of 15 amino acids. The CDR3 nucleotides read TGTGCCAGCAGTTACCGGCGGGGCGGCAGTGAAAAACTGTTTTTT. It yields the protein CASSYRRGGSEKLFF.

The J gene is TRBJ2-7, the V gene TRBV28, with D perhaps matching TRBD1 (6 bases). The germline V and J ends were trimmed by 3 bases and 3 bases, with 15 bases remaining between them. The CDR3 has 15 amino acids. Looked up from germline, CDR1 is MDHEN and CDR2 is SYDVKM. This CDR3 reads CASSFLWQGNYEQYF. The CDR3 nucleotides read TGTGCCAGCAGTTTCTTGTGGCAGGGGAACTACGAGCAGTACTTC. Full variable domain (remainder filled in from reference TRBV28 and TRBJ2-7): DVKVTQSSRYLVKRTGEKVFLECVQDMDHENMFWYRQDPGLGLRLIYFSYDVKMKEKGDIPEGYSVSREKKERFSLILESASTNQTSMYLCASSFLWQGNYEQYFGPGTRLTVT.

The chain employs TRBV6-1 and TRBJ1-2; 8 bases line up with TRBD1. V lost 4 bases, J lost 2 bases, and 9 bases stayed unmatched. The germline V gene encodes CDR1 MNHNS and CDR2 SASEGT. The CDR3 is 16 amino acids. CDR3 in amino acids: CASSVRDRWQNYGYTF. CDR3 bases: TGTGCCAGCAGTGTTCGGGACAGGTGGCAAAACTATGGCTACACCTTC.

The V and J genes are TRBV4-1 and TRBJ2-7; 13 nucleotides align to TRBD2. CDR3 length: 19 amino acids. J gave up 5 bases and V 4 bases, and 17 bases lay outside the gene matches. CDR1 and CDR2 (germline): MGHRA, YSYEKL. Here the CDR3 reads CASSPGWTSGSTVKDEQYF. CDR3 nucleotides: TGCGCCAGCAGCCCCGGCTGGACTAGCGGGAGCACCGTGAAGGACGAGCAGTACTTC.

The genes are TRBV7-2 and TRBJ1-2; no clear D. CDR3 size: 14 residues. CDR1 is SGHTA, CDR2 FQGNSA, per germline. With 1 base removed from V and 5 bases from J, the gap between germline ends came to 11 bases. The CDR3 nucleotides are TGTGCCAGCAGCTTAGGTGGGCAGGATTATGGCTACACCTTC. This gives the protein CASSLGGQDYGYTF.

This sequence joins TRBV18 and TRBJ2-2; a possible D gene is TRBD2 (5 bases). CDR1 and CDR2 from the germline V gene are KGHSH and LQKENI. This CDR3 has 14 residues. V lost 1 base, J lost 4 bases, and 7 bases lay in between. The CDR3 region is CASSPRGATGELFF. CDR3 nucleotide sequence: TGTGCCAGCTCACCACGGGGAGCCACCGGGGAGCTGTTTTTT.

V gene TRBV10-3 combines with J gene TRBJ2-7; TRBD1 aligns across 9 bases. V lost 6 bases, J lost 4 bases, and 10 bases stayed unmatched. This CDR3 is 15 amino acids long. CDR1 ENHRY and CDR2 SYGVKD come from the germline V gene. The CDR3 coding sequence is TGTGCCATCAGGCCCGGGGGGACAGGGCGGTACGAGCAGTACTTC. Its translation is CAIRPGGTGRYEQYF.

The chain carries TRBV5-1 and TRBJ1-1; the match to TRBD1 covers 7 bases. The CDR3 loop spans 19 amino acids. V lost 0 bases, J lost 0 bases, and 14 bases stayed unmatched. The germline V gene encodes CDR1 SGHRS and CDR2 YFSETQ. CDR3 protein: CASSLVLRQQGVMNTEAFF. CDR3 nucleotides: TGCGCCAGCAGCTTGGTCTTGCGACAGCAGGGGGTTATGAACACTGAAGCTTTCTTT.

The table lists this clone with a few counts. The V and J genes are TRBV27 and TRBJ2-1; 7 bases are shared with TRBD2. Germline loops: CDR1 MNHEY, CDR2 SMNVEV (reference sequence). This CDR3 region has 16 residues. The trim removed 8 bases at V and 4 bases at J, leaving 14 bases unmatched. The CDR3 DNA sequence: TGTGCCAGCCGGGCTTGGGGCGGGACTACATACAATGAGCAGTTCTTC. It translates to CASRAWGGTTYNEQFF.

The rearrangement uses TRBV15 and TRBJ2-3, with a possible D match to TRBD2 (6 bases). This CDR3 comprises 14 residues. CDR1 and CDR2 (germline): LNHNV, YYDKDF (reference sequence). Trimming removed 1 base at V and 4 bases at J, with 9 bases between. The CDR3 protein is CATSRGLVPDTQYF. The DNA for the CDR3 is TGTGCCACCAGCAGAGGACTAGTTCCAGATACGCAGTATTTT. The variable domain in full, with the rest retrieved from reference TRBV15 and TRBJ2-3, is DAMVIQNPRYQVTQFGKPVTLSCSQTLNHNVMYWYQQKSSQAPKLLFHYYDKDFNNEADTPDNFQSRRPNTSFCFLDIRSPGLGDTAMYLCATSRGLVPDTQYFGPGTRLTVL.

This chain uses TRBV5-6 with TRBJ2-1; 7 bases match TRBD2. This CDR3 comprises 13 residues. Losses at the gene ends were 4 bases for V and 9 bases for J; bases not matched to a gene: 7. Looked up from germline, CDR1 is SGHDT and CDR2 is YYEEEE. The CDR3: CASSTIREGEQFF. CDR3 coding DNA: TGTGCCAGCAGCACTATCAGGGAGGGTGAGCAGTTCTTC. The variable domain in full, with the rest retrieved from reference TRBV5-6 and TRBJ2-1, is DAGVTQSPTHLIKTRGQQVTLRCSPKSGHDTVSWYQQALGQGPQFIFQYYEEEERQRGNFPDRFSGHQFPNYSSELNVNALLLGDSALYLCASSTIREGEQFFGPGTRLTVL.